The next 17 T cell receptor beta chains were all read from a single sample in a study of cytotoxic CD8 clonotypes in ibrutinib-treated CLL. Measured with immunoSEQ multiplex PCR; TCRdb has only the in-frame clones, and not every one. The sample records about 70,000 clones, 90% being singletons. This material consisted of PBMCs, taken after 12 months of ibrutinib treatment. These receptor sequences come from a human donor with chronic lymphocytic leukemia.

A single count supports this clone. The gene calls are TRBV7-6 and TRBJ2-5; D is perhaps TRBD1 (5 bases). The germline gives CDR1 SGHVS, CDR2 FNYEAQ. The germline V and J ends were trimmed by 6 bases and 0 bases, with 14 bases remaining between them. This CDR3 comprises 15 residues. The CDR3 DNA follows: TGTGCCAGCAGTTCCAGGGCCGGATACCAAGAGACCCAGTACTTC. Its protein product is CASSSRAGYQETQYF.

The chain couples TRBV28 to TRBJ1-6; D gene uncertain. Germline V gene lookup returns CDR1 MDHEN and CDR2 SYDVKM. There are 14 residues in the CDR3. Trimming took 2 bases from V and 8 from J, leaving 10 bases between them. CDR3 in amino acids: CASSLPPPDSPLHF. CDR3 nucleotide sequence: TGTGCCAGCAGTTTACCGCCCCCGGATTCACCCCTCCACTTT. Filled out from reference TRBV28 and TRBJ1-6, the complete variable domain reads DVKVTQSSRYLVKRTGEKVFLECVQDMDHENMFWYRQDPGLGLRLIYFSYDVKMKEKGDIPEGYSVSREKKERFSLILESASTNQTSMYLCASSLPPPDSPLHFGNGTRLTVT.

This chain connects TRBV30 to TRBJ1-2; 7 bases match TRBD1. Trimming at V came to 4 bases and at J to 2 bases, leaving 16 bases not matched to a gene. CDR1 and CDR2 (germline): GTSNPN, SVGIG (reference sequence). CDR3 length: 17 residues. The CDR3 DNA is TGTGCCTGGACCACTAAAGGGGGCCCGATGATAAACTATGGCTACACCTTC. Its protein product is CAWTTKGGPMINYGYTF.

The CDR3 reads CASSLGGPPETQYF. For the CDR3, the DNA is TGTGCCAGCAGTTTGGGGGGTCCCCCAGAGACCCAGTACTTC. The chain recombines TRBV27 with TRBJ2-5; possible D gene TRBD2, 6 bases. Trimming stripped 3 bases from V and 4 bases from J, with 12 bases between. CDR1 is MNHEY and CDR2 is SMNVEV in the germline V gene (reference sequence). CDR3 length: 14 amino acids.

The sample holds one count of this clone. The gene calls are TRBV13 and TRBJ2-7, with 7 positions matching TRBD1. J lost 3 bases, V lost 3 bases, and 20 bases had no gene match. The germline V gene has CDR1 PRHDT and CDR2 FYEKMQ (reference sequence). The CDR3 runs to 19 residues. CDR3 in amino acids: CASSLAKGTARFSIYEQYF. As DNA, the CDR3 is TGTGCCAGCAGCTTGGCAAAAGGGACAGCCCGGTTTTCAATCTACGAGCAGTACTTC.

V and J are TRBV19 and TRBJ2-7; D unresolved. Trimming pared 6 bases from V and 1 base from J, leaving 19 bases between. The CDR3 runs 16 residues. CDR1 is LNHDA and CDR2 is SQIVND in the germline V gene (reference sequence). This chain's CDR3 is CASSPLGYPKSYEQYF. The CDR3 DNA follows: TGTGCCAGTAGCCCCTTGGGCTATCCTAAATCCTACGAGCAGTACTTC.

The chain couples TRBV2 to TRBJ1-1, with 8 bases identical to TRBD1. V was clipped by 3 bases and J by 0 bases; unmatched bases: 9. CDR1 and CDR2 from the germline V gene are SNHLY and FYNNEI. The CDR3 consists of 17 residues. The CDR3 DNA sequence: TGTGCCAGCAGTGAGGTTTGGGCAGGGGGCATGAACACTGAAGCTTTCTTT. It encodes CASSEVWAGGMNTEAFF.

This chain uses TRBV29-1 with TRBJ2-3, with D perhaps matching TRBD1 (6 bases). V lost 3 bases and J 2 bases, leaving 9 bases between the germline ends. CDR1 is SQVTM and CDR2 is ANQGSEA in the germline V gene. The CDR3 consists of 13 residues. The CDR3: CSVDRGNTDTQYF. In DNA form, the CDR3 reads TGCAGCGTTGACAGGGGAAACACAGATACGCAGTATTTT.

The chain uses TRBV5-4 and TRBJ1-4, with D perhaps TRBD1 (6 bases). Trimming removed 5 bases at V and 5 bases at J, with 19 bases between. The CDR3 has 16 residues. The V gene's germline CDR1 is SGHNT and CDR2 YYREEE (reference sequence). The CDR3 DNA is TGTGCCAGCAGTGACGCCCACGGACAGCTGAATGAAAAACTGTTTTTT. Its translation is CASSDAHGQLNEKLFF.

The genes are TRBV2 and TRBJ1-2; TRBD1 is a possible D gene (5 bases). This CDR3 is 13 amino acids long. V was trimmed by 5 bases and J by 2 bases, leaving 9 bases between them. Germline values: CDR1 SNHLY, CDR2 FYNNEI. CDR3 DNA sequence: TGTGCCAGCAGTCCCAGGGACAACTATGGCTACACCTTC. It codes for CASSPRDNYGYTF.

CDR3 DNA: TGTGCCAGCAGTTCCGACCTCACCAGGGGCTTCGGGCAGTACTTC. Protein: CASSSDLTRGFGQYF. The rearrangement uses TRBV28 and TRBJ2-7, with a tentative D call TRBD1 (6 bases). V was cut by 4 bases and J by 9 bases, with 22 bases left in between. This CDR3 has 15 amino acids. Germline CDR1 reads MDHEN; CDR2 reads SYDVKM.

The chain uses TRBV19 and TRBJ1-2; D unresolved. With 1 base removed from V and 0 bases from J, the gap between germline ends came to 15 bases. Germline CDR1 is LNHDA and CDR2 is SQIVND (reference sequence). The CDR3 runs to 17 residues. The CDR3 sequence: CASSIVQATISNYGYTF. For the CDR3, the DNA is TGTGCCAGTAGTATAGTGCAGGCAACTATCTCTAACTATGGCTACACCTTC.

This sequence joins TRBV10-3 and TRBJ2-5, with D possibly matching TRBD2 (6 bases). The CDR3 has 14 residues. The V gene lost 5 bases and the J gene lost 2 bases, with 12 bases spanning the gap. In germline, CDR1 is ENHRY, CDR2 SYGVKD. CDR3 nucleotide sequence: TGTGCCATCAGTAGGCAGGAGGGTCAAGAGACCCAGTACTTC. Amino acids: CAISRQEGQETQYF.

The chain couples TRBV4-2 to TRBJ2-1, with 8 bases aligning to TRBD2. CDR3 length: 17 residues. V gave up 4 bases and J gave up 2 bases; unmatched junction bases: 10. Per the germline V gene, CDR1 is LGHNA and CDR2 is YNFKEQ. CDR3 residues: CASSRVGLAGPYNEQFF. In nucleotides, the CDR3 is TGTGCCAGCAGCCGAGTAGGACTAGCTGGCCCCTACAATGAGCAGTTCTTC.

V and J are TRBV4-2 and TRBJ1-2; 7 nucleotides align to TRBD1. The CDR3 is 14 amino acids. Per the germline V gene, CDR1 is LGHNA and CDR2 is YNFKEQ. The V segment lost 2 bases and the J segment 5 bases; nucleotides outside the gene matches: 5. CDR3 sequence: CASSQRGQGYGYTF. The DNA for the CDR3 is TGTGCCAGCAGCCAAAGGGGGCAGGGGTATGGCTACACCTTC.

The rearrangement joins TRBV19 to TRBJ2-1; TRBD2 agrees at 8 bases. J gave up 1 base and V 5 bases, and 4 bases lay outside the gene matches. Germline-derived CDR1 and CDR2 are LNHDA and SQIVND (reference sequence). This CDR3 is 15 amino acids long. The CDR3 loop reads CASSLAGTSYNEQFF. The DNA of the CDR3 is TGTGCCAGTAGTTTAGCGGGAACTTCCTACAATGAGCAGTTCTTC. The whole variable domain, remainder taken from reference TRBV19 and TRBJ2-1, is DGGITQSPKYLFRKEGQNVTLSCEQNLNHDAMYWYRQDPGQGLRLIYYSQIVNDFQKGDIAEGYSVSREKKESFPLTVTSAQKNPTAFYLCASSLAGTSYNEQFFGPGTRLTVL.

The chain joins TRBV27 to TRBJ2-7; tentatively, D is TRBD1 (5 bases). CDR3 length: 14 amino acids. Germline V gives CDR1 MNHEY, CDR2 SMNVEV (reference sequence). V shed 3 bases and J shed 2 bases, with 11 bases lying between them. The CDR3 bases are TGTGCCAGCAGTTTCACAGGAAGACCCTACGAGCAGTACTTC. Protein product: CASSFTGRPYEQYF.